The clone carrying this T cell receptor beta chain has at least ten counts. Its antigen is unidentified. The record originates from a study of Graves' ophthalmopathy and Graves' hyperthyroidism. Study-wide points: Among expanded thyroid clonotypes above 0.001 frequency, most also occurred in blood. Sensitivity of around 88% and specificity of about 77% were achieved when a 13-signature model separated ophthalmopathy from stable hyperthyroidism.

The germline V gene has CDR1 LGHNA and CDR2 YNFKEQ. V dropped 2 bases and J dropped 5 bases, with 12 bases sitting between them. CDR3 length equals 14 residues. As the template, RNA transcripts were used to amplify TCR beta CDR3 regions. A first-round RT-PCR used HTBI primers, followed by a second-round multiplex PCR. TCRdb independently ran MiXCR on the multiplex PCR reads; one entry per CDR3 protein. The sample holds a few hundred thousand distinct CDR3 sequences, under 45% seen once. The diagnosis was founded upon clinical symptoms, serum thyroxine, TRAb, thyroid ultrasound and orbital computed tomography.

The chain employs TRBV4-2 and TRBJ2-5; perhaps TRBD1 as D (5 bases). The sequence was collected from an adult man with Graves' hyperthyroidism. Sequenced sample: peripheral blood or thyroid tissue (not recorded which). In DNA, the CDR3 is TGTGCCAGCAGCCAAAGCAGGGATGGGGAGACCCAGTACTTC. Its translation is CASSQSRDGETQYF.